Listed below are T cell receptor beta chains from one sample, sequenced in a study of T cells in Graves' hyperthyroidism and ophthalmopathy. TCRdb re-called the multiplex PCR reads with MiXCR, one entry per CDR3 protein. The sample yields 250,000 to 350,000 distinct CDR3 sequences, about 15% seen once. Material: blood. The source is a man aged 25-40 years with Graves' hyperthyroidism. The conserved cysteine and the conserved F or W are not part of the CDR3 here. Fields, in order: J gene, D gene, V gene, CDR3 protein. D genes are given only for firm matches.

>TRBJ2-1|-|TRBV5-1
ASSPILFAGEGYNEQF
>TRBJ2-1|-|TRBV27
ASSSLQGVAYEQF
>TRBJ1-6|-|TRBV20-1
SARMSNNSPLH
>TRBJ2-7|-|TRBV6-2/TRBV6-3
AIRNRAGEQY
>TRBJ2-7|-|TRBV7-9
ASSLSGTRPYEQY
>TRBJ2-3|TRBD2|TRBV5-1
ASSLVAGASTDTQY
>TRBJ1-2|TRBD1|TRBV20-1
SARPPGTGGGHGYT
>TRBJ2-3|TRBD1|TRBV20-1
SARTGKNTDTQY
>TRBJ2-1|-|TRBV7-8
ASSFGAGTANEQF
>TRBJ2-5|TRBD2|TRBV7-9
VSTAYMTSGKETQY
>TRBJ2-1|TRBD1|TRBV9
ASSRGQGKGLRDEQF
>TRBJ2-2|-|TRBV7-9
ASSFGLAGELF
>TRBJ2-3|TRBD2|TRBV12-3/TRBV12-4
ASSPSGLGTDTQY
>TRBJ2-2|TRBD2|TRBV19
ASSIDTAGVGGELF
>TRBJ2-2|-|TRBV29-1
SAQKGTTGELF
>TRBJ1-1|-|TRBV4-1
ASSRLMNTEAF
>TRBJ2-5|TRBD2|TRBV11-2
ASSFQRGEQETQY
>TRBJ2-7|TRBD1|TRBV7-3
ASSRQGVGGEQY
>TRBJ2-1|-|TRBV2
ASSGGLKRDNEQF
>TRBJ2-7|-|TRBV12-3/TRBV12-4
ASSLGQPRTYEQY
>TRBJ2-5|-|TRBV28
ASSSSSFAQTQY
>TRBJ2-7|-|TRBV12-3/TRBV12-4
ANSLMGGVSEQY
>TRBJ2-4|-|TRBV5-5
ASSLGRREARLAKNIQY
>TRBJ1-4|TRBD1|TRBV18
ASSRDRGHEKLF
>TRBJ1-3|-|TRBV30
AWSSGPVGHGNTIY
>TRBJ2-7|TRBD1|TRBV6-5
ASSYRTGSHEQY
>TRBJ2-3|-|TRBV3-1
ASSPRAGPDTQY
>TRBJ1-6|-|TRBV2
ASSQSSYNSPPH
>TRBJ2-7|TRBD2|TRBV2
ASSVLAGPYEQY
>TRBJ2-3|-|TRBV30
AWSGGRTDTQY
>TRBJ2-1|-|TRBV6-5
ASSYTVSSYNEQF
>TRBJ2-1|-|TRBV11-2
ASSLDIRDEQF
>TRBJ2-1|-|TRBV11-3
ASSFGLDGSRRNEQF
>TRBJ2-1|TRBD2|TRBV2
ASSEWTSGRGLSNEQF
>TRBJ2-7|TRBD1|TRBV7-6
ASSYGQGQDYEQY
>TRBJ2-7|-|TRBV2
ASRVDTSEQY
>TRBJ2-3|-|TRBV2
ASSADRTTDTQY
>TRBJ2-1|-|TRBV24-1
ATSPRGDEQF
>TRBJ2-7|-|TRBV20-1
SARDRGGTNSYEQY
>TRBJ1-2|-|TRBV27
ASSSQLNSRGYT
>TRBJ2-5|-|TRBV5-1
ASSLYQGQGETQY
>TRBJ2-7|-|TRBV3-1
ASSQRGVATYEQY
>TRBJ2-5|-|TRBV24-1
ATSRGLPLETQY
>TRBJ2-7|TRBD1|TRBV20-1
SADRGHEQY
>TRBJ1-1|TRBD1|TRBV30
ALTDRGRNTEAF
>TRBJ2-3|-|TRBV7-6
ASSLATGRKDTQY
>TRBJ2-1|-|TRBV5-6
ASSFLALLGNEQF
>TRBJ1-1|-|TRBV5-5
ASRSDVLVTEAF
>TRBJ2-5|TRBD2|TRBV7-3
ASSSAGGRQETQY
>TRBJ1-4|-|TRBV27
ASSLSAGRKLF
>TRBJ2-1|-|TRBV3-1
ASSQAGRGF
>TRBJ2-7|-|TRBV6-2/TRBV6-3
ASRTAPGYEQY